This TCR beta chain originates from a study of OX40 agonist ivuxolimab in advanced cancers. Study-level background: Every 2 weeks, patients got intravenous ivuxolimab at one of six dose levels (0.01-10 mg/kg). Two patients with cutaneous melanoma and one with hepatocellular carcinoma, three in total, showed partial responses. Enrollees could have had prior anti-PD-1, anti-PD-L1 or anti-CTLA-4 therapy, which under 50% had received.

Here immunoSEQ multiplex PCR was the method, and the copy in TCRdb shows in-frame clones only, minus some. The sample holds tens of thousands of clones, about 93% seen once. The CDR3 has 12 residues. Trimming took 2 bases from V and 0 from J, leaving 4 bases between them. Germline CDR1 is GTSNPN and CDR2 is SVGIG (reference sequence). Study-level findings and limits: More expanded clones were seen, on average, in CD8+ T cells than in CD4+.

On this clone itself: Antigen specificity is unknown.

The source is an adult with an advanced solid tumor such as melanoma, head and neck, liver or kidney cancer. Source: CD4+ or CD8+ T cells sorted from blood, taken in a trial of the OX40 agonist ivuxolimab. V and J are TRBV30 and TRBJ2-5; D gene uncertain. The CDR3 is CAWSLNQETQYF. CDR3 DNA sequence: TGTGCCTGGAGTCTCAACCAAGAGACCCAGTACTTC.